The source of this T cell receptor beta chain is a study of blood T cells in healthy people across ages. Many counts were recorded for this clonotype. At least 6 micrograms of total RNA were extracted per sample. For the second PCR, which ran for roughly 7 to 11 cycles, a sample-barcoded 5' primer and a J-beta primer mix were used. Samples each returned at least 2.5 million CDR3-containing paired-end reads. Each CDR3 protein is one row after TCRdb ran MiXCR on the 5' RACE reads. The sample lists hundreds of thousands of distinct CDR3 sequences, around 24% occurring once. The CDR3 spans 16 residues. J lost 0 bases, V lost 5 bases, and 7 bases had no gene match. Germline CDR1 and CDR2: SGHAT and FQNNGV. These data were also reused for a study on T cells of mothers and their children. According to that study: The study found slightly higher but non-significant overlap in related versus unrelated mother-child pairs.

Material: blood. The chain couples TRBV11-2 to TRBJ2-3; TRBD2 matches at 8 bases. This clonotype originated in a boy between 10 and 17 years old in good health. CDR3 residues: CASSQLAGHSTDTQYF. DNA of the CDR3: TGTGCCAGCAGCCAGTTAGCGGGGCATAGCACAGATACGCAGTATTTT.